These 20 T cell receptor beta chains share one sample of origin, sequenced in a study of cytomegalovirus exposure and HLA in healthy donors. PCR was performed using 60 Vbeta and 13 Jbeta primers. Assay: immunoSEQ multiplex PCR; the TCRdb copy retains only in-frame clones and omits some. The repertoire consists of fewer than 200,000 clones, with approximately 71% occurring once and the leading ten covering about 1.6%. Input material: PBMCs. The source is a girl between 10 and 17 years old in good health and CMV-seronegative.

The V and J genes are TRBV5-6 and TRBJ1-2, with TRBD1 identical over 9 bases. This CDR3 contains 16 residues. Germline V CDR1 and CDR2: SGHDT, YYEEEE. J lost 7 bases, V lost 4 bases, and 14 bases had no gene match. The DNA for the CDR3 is TGTGCCAGCAGCGAGCTTGCGGACAGGGGAGGAAGTGGCTACACCTTC. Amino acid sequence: CASSELADRGGSGYTF.

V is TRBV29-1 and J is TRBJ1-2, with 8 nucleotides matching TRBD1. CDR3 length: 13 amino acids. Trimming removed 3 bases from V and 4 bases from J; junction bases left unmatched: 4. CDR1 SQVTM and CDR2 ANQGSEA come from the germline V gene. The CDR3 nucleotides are TGCAGCGTTGAGGCAGGGGGCAGCTATGGCTACACCTTC. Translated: CSVEAGGSYGYTF.

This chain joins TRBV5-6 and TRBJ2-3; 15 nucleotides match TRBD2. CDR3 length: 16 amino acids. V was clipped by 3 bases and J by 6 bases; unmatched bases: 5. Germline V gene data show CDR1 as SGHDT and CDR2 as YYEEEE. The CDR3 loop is CASSWTSGGERDTQYF. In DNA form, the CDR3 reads TGTGCCAGCAGCTGGACTAGCGGGGGGGAACGGGATACGCAGTATTTT.

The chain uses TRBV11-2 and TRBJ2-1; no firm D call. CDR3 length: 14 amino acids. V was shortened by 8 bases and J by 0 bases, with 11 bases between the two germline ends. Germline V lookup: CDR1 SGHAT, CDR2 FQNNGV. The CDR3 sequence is CASGPRSSYNEQFF. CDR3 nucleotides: TGTGCCAGCGGGCCCCGATCCTCCTACAATGAGCAGTTCTTC. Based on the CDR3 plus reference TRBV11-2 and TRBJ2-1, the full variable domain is EAGVAQSPRYKIIEKRQSVAFWCNPISGHATLYWYQQILGQGPKLLIQFQNNGVVDDSQLPKDRFSAERLKGVDSTLKIQPAKLEDSAVYLCASGPRSSYNEQFFGPGTRLTVL.

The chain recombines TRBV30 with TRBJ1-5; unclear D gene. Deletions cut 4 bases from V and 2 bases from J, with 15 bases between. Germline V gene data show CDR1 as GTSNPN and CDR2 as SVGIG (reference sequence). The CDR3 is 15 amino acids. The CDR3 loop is CAWNRGEGGNQPQHF. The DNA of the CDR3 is TGTGCCTGGAATCGCGGGGAAGGCGGCAATCAGCCCCAGCATTTT.

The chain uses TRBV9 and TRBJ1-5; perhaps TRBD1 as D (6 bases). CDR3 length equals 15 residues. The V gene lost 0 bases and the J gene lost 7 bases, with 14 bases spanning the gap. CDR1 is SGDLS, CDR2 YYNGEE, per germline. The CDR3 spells CASSVGVGAAQPQHF. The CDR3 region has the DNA TGTGCCAGCAGCGTAGGAGTGGGGGCGGCCCAGCCCCAGCATTTT. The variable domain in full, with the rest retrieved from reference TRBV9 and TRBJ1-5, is DSGVTQTPKHLITATGQRVTLRCSPRSGDLSVYWYQQSLDQGLQFLIQYYNGEERAKGNILERFSAQQFPDLHSELNLSSLELGDSALYFCASSVGVGAAQPQHFGDGTRLSIL.

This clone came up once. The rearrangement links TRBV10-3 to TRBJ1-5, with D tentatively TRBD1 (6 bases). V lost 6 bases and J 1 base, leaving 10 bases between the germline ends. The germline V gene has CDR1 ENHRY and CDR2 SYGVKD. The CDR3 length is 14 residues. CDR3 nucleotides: TGTGCCATCAGCTCTGGACAGAGCAATCAGCCCCAGCATTTT. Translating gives CAISSGQSNQPQHF.

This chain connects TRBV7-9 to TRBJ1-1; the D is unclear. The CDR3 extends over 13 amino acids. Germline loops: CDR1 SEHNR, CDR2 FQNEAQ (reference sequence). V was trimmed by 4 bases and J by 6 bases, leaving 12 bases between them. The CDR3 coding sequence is TGTGCCAGCAGCTCCCCCCGGGTCCCTGAAGCTTTCTTT. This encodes CASSSPRVPEAFF.

The CDR3 DNA reads as TGCGCCAGCAGCTTGGCTAGTCCAGATACGCAGTATTTT. Protein sequence: CASSLASPDTQYF. The J gene is TRBJ2-3, the V gene TRBV5-1; D gene ambiguous. The germline gives CDR1 SGHRS, CDR2 YFSETQ. The CDR3 covers 13 residues. Trimming stripped 0 bases from V and 4 bases from J, with 6 bases between.

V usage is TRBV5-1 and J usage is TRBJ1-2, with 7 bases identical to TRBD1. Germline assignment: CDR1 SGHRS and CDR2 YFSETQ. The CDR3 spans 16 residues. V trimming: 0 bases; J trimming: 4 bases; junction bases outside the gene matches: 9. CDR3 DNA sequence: TGCGCCAGCAGCTTGGATTCAAGGGGGCCTGGCTATGGCTACACCTTC. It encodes CASSLDSRGPGYGYTF.

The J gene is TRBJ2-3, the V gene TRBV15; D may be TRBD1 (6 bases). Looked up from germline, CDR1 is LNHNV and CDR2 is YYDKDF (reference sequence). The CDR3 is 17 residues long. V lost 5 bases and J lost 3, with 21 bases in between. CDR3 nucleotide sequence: TGTGCCACCAGCGGAACTCTCCAGGGGTCAAAGACAGATACGCAGTATTTT. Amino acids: CATSGTLQGSKTDTQYF.

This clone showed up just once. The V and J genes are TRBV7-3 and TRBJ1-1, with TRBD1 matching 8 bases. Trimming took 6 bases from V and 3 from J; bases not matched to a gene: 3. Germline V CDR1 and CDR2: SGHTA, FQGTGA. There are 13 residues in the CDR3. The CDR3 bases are TGTGCCAGCAGTCCGACAGGGGACACTGAAGCTTTCTTT. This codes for CASSPTGDTEAFF.

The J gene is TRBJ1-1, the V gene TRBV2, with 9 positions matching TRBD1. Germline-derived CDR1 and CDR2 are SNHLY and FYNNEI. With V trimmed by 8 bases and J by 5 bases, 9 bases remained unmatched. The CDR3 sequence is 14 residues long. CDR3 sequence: CASPQGTGRTEAFF. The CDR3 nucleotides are TGTGCCAGCCCTCAGGGGACAGGGAGGACTGAAGCTTTCTTT. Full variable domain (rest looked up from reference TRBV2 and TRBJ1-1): EPEVTQTPSHQVTQMGQEVILRCVPISNHLYFYWYRQILGQKVEFLVSFYNNEISEKSEIFDDQFSVERPDGSNFTLKIRSTKLEDSAMYFCASPQGTGRTEAFFGQGTRLTVV.

The CDR3 nucleotides are TGTGCCAGCAGTCCAAGGGGCACGGTCTACGAGCAGTACTTC. Residues: CASSPRGTVYEQYF. The J gene is TRBJ2-7, the V gene TRBV6-1, with D possibly TRBD1 on 5 matching bases. This CDR3 contains 14 residues. The germline V gene has CDR1 MNHNS and CDR2 SASEGT. The V and J ends lost 5 bases and 3 bases respectively, with 14 bases between them.

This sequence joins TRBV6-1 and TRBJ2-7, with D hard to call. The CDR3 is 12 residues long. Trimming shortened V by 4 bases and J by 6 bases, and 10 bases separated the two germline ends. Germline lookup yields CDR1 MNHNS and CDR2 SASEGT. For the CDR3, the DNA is TGTGCCAGCAGTGGTCTCAGAGGCGAGCAGTACTTC. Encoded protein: CASSGLRGEQYF.

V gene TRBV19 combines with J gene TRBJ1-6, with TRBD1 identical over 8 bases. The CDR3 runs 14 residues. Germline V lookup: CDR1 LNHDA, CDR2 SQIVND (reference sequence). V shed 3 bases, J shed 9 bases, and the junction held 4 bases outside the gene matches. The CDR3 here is CASSIGRGLSPLHF. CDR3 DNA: TGTGCCAGTAGTATTGGCAGGGGGCTTTCACCCCTCCACTTT.

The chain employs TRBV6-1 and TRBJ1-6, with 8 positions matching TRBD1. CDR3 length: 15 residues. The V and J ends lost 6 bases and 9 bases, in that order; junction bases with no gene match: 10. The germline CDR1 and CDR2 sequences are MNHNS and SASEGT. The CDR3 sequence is CASRYPGDRSSPLHF. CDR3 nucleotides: TGTGCCAGCAGGTACCCCGGGGACAGGAGTTCACCCCTCCACTTT.

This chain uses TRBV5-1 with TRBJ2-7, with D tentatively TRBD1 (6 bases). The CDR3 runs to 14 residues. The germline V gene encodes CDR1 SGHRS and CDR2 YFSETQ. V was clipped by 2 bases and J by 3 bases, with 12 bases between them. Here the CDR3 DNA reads TGCGCCAGCAGCTTCGGGACATCTTTCTACGAGCAGTACTTC. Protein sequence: CASSFGTSFYEQYF.

CDR3 bases: TGTGCCAGCAGGGTACCACTACGGAATATCGAACGGGAAGCTTTCTTT. As protein: CASRVPLRNIEREAFF. The genes are TRBV27 and TRBJ1-1; no firm D call. The germline CDR1 and CDR2 sequences are MNHEY and SMNVEV (reference sequence). The length of the CDR3 is 16 residues. Trimming took 6 bases from V and 8 from J, leaving 25 bases between them.

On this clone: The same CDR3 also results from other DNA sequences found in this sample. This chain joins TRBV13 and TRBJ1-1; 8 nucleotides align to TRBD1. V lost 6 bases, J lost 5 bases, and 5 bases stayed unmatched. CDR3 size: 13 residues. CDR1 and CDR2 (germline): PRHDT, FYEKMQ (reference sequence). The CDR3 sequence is CASRRQGSTEAFF. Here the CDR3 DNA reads TGTGCCAGCAGAAGACAGGGGAGTACTGAAGCTTTCTTT.